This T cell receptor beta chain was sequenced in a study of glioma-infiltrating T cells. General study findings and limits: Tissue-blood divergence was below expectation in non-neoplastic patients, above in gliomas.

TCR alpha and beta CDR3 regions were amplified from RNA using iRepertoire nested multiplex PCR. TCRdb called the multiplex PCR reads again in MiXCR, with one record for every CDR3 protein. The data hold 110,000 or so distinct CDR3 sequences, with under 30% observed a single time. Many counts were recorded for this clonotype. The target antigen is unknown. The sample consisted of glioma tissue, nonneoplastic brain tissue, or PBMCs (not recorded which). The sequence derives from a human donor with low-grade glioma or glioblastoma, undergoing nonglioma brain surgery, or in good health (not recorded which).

Here the CDR3 reads CASKSEGSLAEAFF. In nucleotides, the CDR3 is TGTGCCAGCAAATCTGAGGGTTCGTTGGCTGAAGCTTTCTTT. V and J are TRBV2 and TRBJ1-1, with D hard to call. The CDR3 length is 14 residues. V was trimmed by 7 bases and J by 6 bases, leaving 18 bases between them. The germline V gene encodes CDR1 SNHLY and CDR2 FYNNEI.